What follows is one T cell receptor beta chain and its context. The data derive from a study of radiation and T cells in renal cell carcinoma. The overall study: Nephrectomy followed 15 Gy stereotactic body radiation by 4 weeks.

This sample's time point: blood 2 weeks post-SBRT. As for treatment: 15 Gy SBRT to primary tumor, nephrectomy 4 weeks later. Blood was sampled at baseline, 2 weeks and 4 weeks after SBRT. The protocol was immunoSEQ multiplex PCR, while the TCRdb copy is restricted to in-frame clones and leaves out a portion. The data contain 100,000 to 150,000 clones, about four fifths of them singletons. With V trimmed by 5 bases and J by 0 bases, 10 bases remained unmatched. This CDR3 is 16 amino acids long. CDR1 and CDR2 from the germline V gene are SQVTM and ANQGSEA. The input for sequencing was blood, taken from a patient whose treatment included radiotherapy and nephrectomy. The receptor comes from a man over 45 with renal cell carcinoma. This chain links TRBV29-1 with TRBJ1-5; 7 bases map to TRBD1. The CDR3 DNA reads TGCAGCGTTCGCCTTGGGGGGACAGATAGCAATCAGCCCCAGCATTTT. Amino acids: CSVRLGGTDSNQPQHF.